This T cell receptor (beta chain) was recorded in a study of cytomegalovirus exposure and HLA in healthy donors. Study-wide background: Per a later analysis, the approximately 690 first-cohort and fewer than 150 validation repertoires shared one platform.

Trimming removed 3 bases from V and 8 bases from J; junction bases left unmatched: 10. The CDR3 runs to 17 residues. CDR1 and CDR2 from the germline V gene are MNHEY and SMNVEV (reference sequence). The repertoire was sequenced with immunoSEQ multiplex PCR; TCRdb's copy has only in-frame clones and lacks some. The sample yields approximately 180,000 clones, more than 75% seen once. The chain recombines TRBV27 with TRBJ2-3; 14 nucleotides match TRBD2. The receptor's source is a man between 18 and 29 years old in good health and CMV-seropositive. The sample consisted of PBMCs. CDR3 in DNA: TGTGCCAGCAGTTTCCCGGGACTAGCGGGAGAAGCGAGTACGCAGTATTTT. It yields the protein CASSFPGLAGEASTQYF.